This T cell receptor beta chain was sequenced for a study of blood T cells in healthy people across ages. Study observations and caveats: In long-lived donors, naive CD4+ cell counts and diversity exceeded those of aged donors. Age showed a roughly linear inverse relationship with TCR beta diversity per million T cells.

CDR1 and CDR2 (germline): MGHRA, YSYEKL. This CDR3 contains 15 residues. Trimming removed 6 bases from V and 7 bases from J; junction bases left unmatched: 13. Using a J-beta primer mix together with a sample-barcoded 5' primer, a second PCR was run for roughly 7 to 11 cycles. Individual samples furnished no less than 3 million CDR3-containing paired-end reads apiece. Via MiXCR, TCRdb re-called the 5' RACE reads, giving one row per CDR3 protein. Found here are approximately 810,000 distinct CDR3 sequences, 29% of them singletons; the top ten hold around 16%. Notes on this clonotype: The antigen is unknown. This clone may be a read error of a much larger clone one base away.

The sample consisted of blood. This clonotype was sampled from an elderly woman in good health. The rearrangement joins TRBV4-1 to TRBJ2-7, with 9 nucleotides matching TRBD1. DNA of the CDR3: TGCGCCAGCAGACCGAAGGGACAGGGCGGAGGGGAGCAGTACTTC. Its protein is CASRPKGQGGGEQYF.